This is a list of T cell receptor beta chains from one sample in a study of T cell repertoires in cytomegalovirus infection. Antigens for these TCRs are unknown. MiXCR, applied by TCRdb to the reads, yields one record per CDR3 protein. Altogether hundreds of thousands of distinct CDR3 sequences are present, approximately 32% being singletons, with the ten largest covering 9.5% to 15%. Sequenced material: cultured CD8+ T cells from PBMCs, taken from culture after CMV antigen stimulation. All receptors come from a human donor in good health (CMV status not recorded). Some clones in this sample may be carry-over from other donors' samples. The CDR3 runs from the conserved cysteine through the conserved F or W. D genes are given only for firm matches. Clone sizes are given selectively: once, few, many, or a class where the clone is expanded.

NA	TRBJ1-4	15	NA	TRBV7-9	CASSPTLSSNEKLFF	TGTGCCAGCAGCCCGACCCTATCGTCTAATGAAAAACTGTTTTTT
NA	TRBJ2-1	16	few	TRBV7-6	CASTEGVTNSYNEQFF	TGTGCTAGCACCGAGGGGGTAACAAACTCCTACAATGAGCAGTTCTTC
NA	TRBJ1-5	13	few	TRBV7-6	CASSLGFYQPQHF	TGTGCCAGCAGCTTAGGATTCTATCAGCCCCAGCATTTT
NA	TRBJ2-3	15	NA	TRBV11-2	CASSFRTRGVDTQYF	TGTGCCAGCAGCTTCCGGACTAGGGGGGTGGATACGCAGTATTTT
NA	TRBJ2-1	15	NA	TRBV7-3	CASSSRDFTYNEQFF	TGTGCCAGCAGTAGCCGGGACTTCACCTACAATGAGCAGTTCTTC
NA	TRBJ1-1	15	NA	TRBV12-3/TRBV12-4	CASSLALDKNTEAFF	TGTGCCAGCAGTTTAGCGCTGGACAAGAACACTGAAGCTTTCTTT
TRBD1	TRBJ1-1	18	few	TRBV12-3/TRBV12-4	CASSPIGGGQGTNTEAFF	TGTGCCAGCAGTCCGATTGGGGGGGGACAGGGGACGAACACTGAAGCTTTCTTT
TRBD2	TRBJ2-1	14	NA	TRBV27	CASSPGLAPNEQFF	TGTGCCAGCAGTCCGGGACTAGCTCCCAATGAGCAGTTCTTC
TRBD2	TRBJ2-3	16	few	TRBV6-5	CASRAGAGGRTDTQYF	TGTGCCAGCAGAGCCGGGGCGGGGGGCCGCACAGATACGCAGTATTTT
NA	TRBJ1-1	14	few	TRBV20-1	CSARDREGFAEAFF	TGCAGTGCTAGAGACAGGGAGGGTTTCGCTGAAGCTTTCTTT
TRBD1	TRBJ2-7	16	many	TRBV7-9	CASSAGRQGPPYEQYF	TGTGCCAGCAGCGCCGGCCGACAGGGGCCGCCCTACGAGCAGTACTTC
TRBD2	TRBJ2-1	18	NA	TRBV7-6	CASSLGTSGGPVYNEQFF	TGTGCCAGCAGCTTAGGGACTAGCGGGGGGCCGGTCTACAATGAGCAGTTCTTC
NA	TRBJ2-7	18	once	TRBV15	CATSRDDGTGPQTAEQYF	TGTGCCACCAGCAGAGATGACGGCACAGGACCACAGACCGCCGAGCAGTACTTC
TRBD1	TRBJ2-5	23	NA	TRBV2	CASTGSRGQGLSGEDRFQETQYF	TGTGCCAGCACGGGAAGTAGGGGACAGGGACTGAGCGGCGAGGATCGCTTCCAAGAGACCCAGTACTTC
NA	TRBJ1-1	13	NA	TRBV2	CASFQSYGAEAFF	TGTGCCAGCTTTCAGTCCTATGGCGCTGAAGCTTTCTTT
NA	TRBJ1-1	11	many	TRBV5-1	CASQGGTEAFF	TGCGCCAGTCAGGGAGGCACTGAAGCTTTCTTT
NA	TRBJ2-2	18	many	TRBV7-6	CASSLRSRVNPNTGELFF	TGTGCCAGCAGCTTAAGGTCCAGGGTGAACCCGAACACCGGGGAGCTGTTTTTT